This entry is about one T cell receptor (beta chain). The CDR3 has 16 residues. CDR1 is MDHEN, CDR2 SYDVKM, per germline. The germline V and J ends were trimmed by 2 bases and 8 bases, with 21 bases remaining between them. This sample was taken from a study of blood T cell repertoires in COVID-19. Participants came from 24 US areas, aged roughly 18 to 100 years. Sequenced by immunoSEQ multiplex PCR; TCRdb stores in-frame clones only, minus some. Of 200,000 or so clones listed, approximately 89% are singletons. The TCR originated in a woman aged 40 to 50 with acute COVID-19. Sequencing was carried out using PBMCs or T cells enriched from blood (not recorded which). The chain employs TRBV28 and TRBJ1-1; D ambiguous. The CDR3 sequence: CASSLPSWGHSGEAFF. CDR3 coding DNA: TGTGCCAGCAGTTTACCCTCCTGGGGTCACTCGGGGGAAGCTTTCTTT.